The 28 T cell receptor beta chains below were found in one sample sequenced in a study of shared clonotypes between healthy human individuals. The method was immunoSEQ multiplex PCR; TCRdb's version includes in-frame clones alone and lacks a portion of them. The table includes approximately 460,000 clones, approximately 77% detected once. The sequenced sample was PBMCs. These receptors all come from a woman aged 40 to 50 in good health. Some clones in this sample may be carry-over from other donors' samples.

In the case of this clone: A much larger clone differs from this one at a single base, so this may be a read error. The chain joins TRBV30 to TRBJ1-1; D gene ambiguous. CDR1 is GTSNPN, CDR2 SVGIG, per germline (reference sequence). Trimming removed 4 bases from V and 1 base from J, with 13 bases in between. The CDR3 spans 14 residues. The CDR3 nucleotides read TGTGCCTGGACGGATTTACGGCCGAACACTGAAGCTTTCTTT. Protein sequence: CAWTDLRPNTEAFF.

This rearrangement joins TRBV7-6 to TRBJ1-4; D is uncertain. Germline CDR1 SGHVS, CDR2 FNYEAQ. This CDR3 has 15 residues. Trimming removed 1 base from V and 2 bases from J, with 8 bases in between. The CDR3 region has the DNA TGTGCCAGCAGCTTAGTAGGGTTGACTAATGAAAAACTGTTTTTT. This encodes CASSLVGLTNEKLFF.

A single count supports this clone. The gene calls are TRBV5-6 and TRBJ1-2, with 7 bases lining up with TRBD1. After removal of 2 bases from V and 4 bases from J, the junction contained 8 bases not matched to a gene. Germline V gene data show CDR1 as SGHDT and CDR2 as YYEEEE. The CDR3 runs 15 residues. CDR3 sequence reads: CASSFPEGDSYGYTF. The CDR3 DNA reads TGTGCCAGCAGCTTCCCGGAGGGGGACAGCTATGGCTACACCTTC.

The genes are TRBV11-2 and TRBJ2-2; D is tentatively TRBD1 or TRBD2 (5 bases each). V shed 7 bases and J shed 1 base, with 16 bases lying between them. CDR3 length: 16 amino acids. Germline V gives CDR1 SGHAT, CDR2 FQNNGV. CDR3: CASTQRGRRNTGELFF. CDR3 sequence (DNA): TGTGCCAGCACACAACGGGGCCGTCGGAACACCGGGGAGCTGTTTTTT.

The chain has TRBV19 and TRBJ1-2; the D gene is possibly TRBD1 (5 bases). The CDR3 extends over 17 amino acids. Germline V CDR1 and CDR2: LNHDA, SQIVND (reference sequence). With 3 bases removed from V and 4 bases from J, the gap between germline ends came to 21 bases. CDR3 sequence: CASSIGAYRASSYGYTF. CDR3 sequence (DNA): TGTGCCAGTAGTATTGGGGCTTACCGGGCATCCTCCTATGGCTACACCTTC.

The V call is TRBV9, the J call TRBJ2-2; 14 bases agree with TRBD2. The CDR3 spans 20 residues. J gave up 0 bases and V 3 bases, and 10 bases lay outside the gene matches. The germline CDR1 and CDR2 sequences are SGDLS and YYNGEE. The CDR3 sequence is CASSAPRTSGRLPNTGELFF. DNA of the CDR3: TGTGCCAGCAGCGCCCCCAGGACTAGCGGGAGGCTCCCGAACACCGGGGAGCTGTTTTTT.

About this clone: This sequence is one base from a far larger clone and is likely a read error. This chain links TRBV5-1 with TRBJ2-2; the match to TRBD1 covers 8 bases. This CDR3 is 14 amino acids long. Germline lookup yields CDR1 SGHRS and CDR2 YFSETQ. In nucleotides, the CDR3 is TGCGCCAGCAGGGACAGGGTGAACACCGGGGAGCTGGTTTTT. This sequence encodes CASRDRVNTGELVF.

The gene calls are TRBV2 and TRBJ2-1; 7 positions agree with TRBD1. V lost 8 bases and J lost 8; bases outside the gene matches: 6. CDR1 SNHLY and CDR2 FYNNEI come from the germline V gene. This CDR3 has 12 amino acids. This CDR3 reads CASVPDRYEQFF. DNA for the CDR3: TGTGCCAGCGTGCCGGACAGGTATGAGCAGTTCTTC.

On this clone: A read error is likely here: a far larger clone is one base away. The sample has other DNA sequences that encode this CDR3 too. V gene TRBV29-1 combines with J gene TRBJ2-4; a possible D gene is TRBD2 (5 bases). V was clipped by 7 bases and J by 3 bases, with 10 bases between them. This CDR3 contains 12 residues. CDR1 SQVTM and CDR2 ANQGSEA come from the germline V gene. The CDR3 spells CSGGSGKNIQYF. In DNA form, the CDR3 reads TGCAGCGGTGGGAGTGGCAAAAACATTCAGTACTTC.

The J gene is TRBJ1-4, the V gene TRBV6-5; 9 positions agree with TRBD1. With 2 bases clipped from V and 7 bases from J, the junction kept 5 bases outside the gene matches. This CDR3 is built from 15 residues. CDR1 and CDR2 (germline): MNHEY, SVGAGI. Written as DNA, the CDR3 is TGTGCCAGCAGTTACCGAGGGACAGGGCTTGAAAAACTGTTTTTT. Amino acids: CASSYRGTGLEKLFF.

The rearrangement uses TRBV7-3 and TRBJ2-2, with D possibly matching TRBD1 (6 bases). Per the germline V gene, CDR1 is SGHTA and CDR2 is FQGTGA. Trimming pared 5 bases from V and 0 bases from J, leaving 10 bases between. The CDR3 length is 15 residues. Written as DNA, the CDR3 is TGTGCCAGCAGCCTCGGACAGCCGAACACCGGGGAGCTGTTTTTT. The encoded protein is CASSLGQPNTGELFF.

The V gene is TRBV28, the J gene TRBJ2-2; 14 nucleotides align to TRBD2. V was pared by 7 bases and J by 3 bases, with 10 bases of the junction left unmatched. The CDR3 is made up of 18 amino acids. CDR1 MDHEN and CDR2 SYDVKM come from the germline V gene. CDR3 amino acids: CASKSTSGRAGDTGELFF. CDR3 nucleotides: TGTGCCAGCAAATCGACTAGCGGGAGGGCCGGGGACACCGGGGAGCTGTTTTTT.

Regarding this clone: With a much larger clone just one base away, this may be a read error. Here the CDR3 omits its conserved ending phenylalanine or tryptophan, so a read error is the likely source. This rearrangement joins TRBV5-7 to TRBJ1-5, with D uncertain. TRBV5-7 is designated an ORF whose function remains uncertain. Trimming pared 1 base from V and 0 bases from J, leaving 5 bases between. There are 14 residues in the CDR3. The CDR3 sequence is CASSLRASNQPQHS. The CDR3 bases are TGTGCCAGCAGCTTGAGGGCTAGCAATCAGCCCCAGCATTCT.

The rearrangement uses TRBV27 and TRBJ2-7; no reliable D call. V lost 5 bases to trimming and J lost 7 bases, with 9 bases between them. CDR3 size: 11 residues. Germline V gives CDR1 MNHEY, CDR2 SMNVEV (reference sequence). CDR3 sequence: CASSHGREQYF. The DNA for the CDR3 is TGTGCCAGCAGTCACGGACGAGAGCAGTACTTC.

This chain links TRBV6-6 with TRBJ1-5; 7 nucleotides align to TRBD1. The CDR3 extends over 15 amino acids. Germline assignment: CDR1 MNHNY and CDR2 SVGAGI (reference sequence). Trimming cost V 6 bases and J 0 bases; bases outside gene matches: 5. CDR3 loop: CASSQQGYSNQPQHF. Written as DNA, the CDR3 is TGTGCCAGCAGCCAACAGGGGTATAGCAATCAGCCCCAGCATTTT.

Turning to this clone: The conserved closing phenylalanine or tryptophan is absent in this CDR3, likely reflecting a read error. The DNA is left out, because the CDR3 cannot be placed on it with certainty; the CDR3 is given as TCRdb lists it. This chain's CDR3 is CASSFRTR. The chain employs TRBV5-1 and TRBJ1-2. The length of the CDR3 is 8 amino acids, counting both ends. Germline V gives CDR1 SGHRS, CDR2 YFSETQ.

The V call is TRBV4-1, the J call TRBJ2-1; 9 bases match TRBD1. CDR1 is MGHRA and CDR2 is YSYEKL in the germline V gene. The CDR3 runs to 16 residues. The V gene end was trimmed by 3 bases and the J gene end by 5 bases; junction bases not matched to a gene: 8. The CDR3 coding sequence is TGCGCCAGCAGCCACCCCACCAGGGACAGGGACAATGAGCAGTTCTTC. Protein sequence: CASSHPTRDRDNEQFF.

This clone is a singleton in its sample. The chain employs TRBV7-2 and TRBJ2-7; the match to TRBD2 covers 9 bases. V shed 3 bases and J 0 bases; nucleotides not matched to a gene: 6. CDR3 length equals 16 residues. Germline values: CDR1 SGHTA, CDR2 FQGNSA. CDR3: CASSFSTSGPSYEQYF. The CDR3 DNA is TGTGCCAGCAGCTTTTCGACTAGCGGTCCCTCCTACGAGCAGTACTTC.

The chain is built from TRBV19 and TRBJ1-4; a weak D match, TRBD1 (6 bases). The V end lost 5 bases, the J end lost 0 bases, and 16 bases lay between the germline ends. CDR1 LNHDA and CDR2 SQIVND come from the germline V gene (reference sequence). The CDR3 is 17 residues long. The DNA of the CDR3 is TGTGCCAGTAGTCCCACAGGGAGAAGCGCAACTAATGAAAAACTGTTTTTT. It translates to CASSPTGRSATNEKLFF.

This chain links TRBV1 with TRBJ1-2. TRBV1 is an annotated pseudogene. The CDR3 totals 11 residues. CDR3 residues: CTSSPNYGYTF. The CDR3 nucleotides read TGCACCAGCAGCCCTAACTATGGCTACACCTTC.

The gene calls are TRBV7-9 and TRBJ1-1, with D unresolved. This CDR3 contains 15 residues. V gave up 1 base and J gave up 2 bases, with 11 bases separating them. CDR1 is SEHNR and CDR2 is FQNEAQ in the germline V gene (reference sequence). The CDR3 region is CASSLVGETNTEAFF. CDR3 nucleotides: TGTGCCAGCAGCTTAGTTGGGGAGACTAACACTGAAGCTTTCTTT.

The J gene is TRBJ2-7, the V gene TRBV2; 13 nucleotides line up with TRBD2. Germline loops: CDR1 SNHLY, CDR2 FYNNEI. Germline trimming cut 6 bases from V and 4 bases from J; bases unmatched to any gene: 3. The CDR3 runs 14 residues. CDR3 sequence (DNA): TGTGCCAGCAGGACGGGACTAGCGGGGTACGAGCAGTACTTC. Amino acid sequence: CASRTGLAGYEQYF.

The chain is built from TRBV5-4 and TRBJ2-7; D is possibly TRBD2 (5 bases). CDR3 length: 14 residues. CDR1 and CDR2 (germline): SGHNT, YYREEE (reference sequence). V lost 4 bases to trimming and J lost 7 bases, with 18 bases between them. CDR3 amino acids: CASSAGRRVGEQYF. The CDR3 DNA is TGTGCCAGCAGCGCTGGAAGGCGGGTGGGGGAGCAGTACTTC.

V usage is TRBV27 and J usage is TRBJ2-1, with 11 bases that match TRBD2. V lost 3 bases and J lost 9; bases outside the gene matches: 4. The CDR3 extends over 14 amino acids. CDR1 and CDR2 from the germline V gene are MNHEY and SMNVEV (reference sequence). The CDR3 loop is CASSFLLAGAEQFF. The CDR3 bases are TGTGCCAGCAGTTTCTTACTAGCGGGAGCTGAGCAGTTCTTC.

The CDR3 spells CSVEVSAGNEQFF. CDR3 in DNA: TGCAGCGTTGAAGTATCCGCGGGTAATGAGCAGTTCTTC. The chain uses TRBV29-1 and TRBJ2-1; tentative D call: TRBD2 (5 bases). Germline V gene data show CDR1 as SQVTM and CDR2 as ANQGSEA. With 1 base removed from V and 7 bases from J, the gap between germline ends came to 11 bases. This CDR3 is 13 amino acids long.

The chain couples TRBV5-1 to TRBJ2-7, with 9 bases fitting TRBD2. Germline V lookup: CDR1 SGHRS, CDR2 YFSETQ. This CDR3 spans 16 amino acids. Losses at the gene ends were 0 bases for V and 5 bases for J; bases not matched to a gene: 9. CDR3 amino acids: CASSLVGSGSTDEQYF. DNA for the CDR3: TGCGCCAGCAGCTTGGTGGGTAGCGGGAGTACAGACGAGCAGTACTTC.

This chain uses TRBV6-1 with TRBJ1-5, with D hard to call. The CDR3 spans 19 residues. The V gene's germline CDR1 is MNHNS and CDR2 SASEGT. V lost 2 bases and J lost 1, with 21 bases in between. CDR3 region: CASSETPLLVSRSNQPQHF. DNA of the CDR3: TGTGCCAGCAGTGAAACCCCCCTATTAGTCAGCAGGAGCAATCAGCCCCAGCATTTT.

A remark on this clone: This likely traces to a read error, being one base from a far larger clone. The rearrangement uses TRBV9 and TRBJ1-2; tentatively, D is TRBD1 (6 bases). The germline gives CDR1 SGDLS, CDR2 YYNGEE. This CDR3 spans 16 amino acids. The CDR3 spells CASSATNAGVLGGCTF. CDR3 bases: TGTGCCAGCAGTGCGACGAACGCAGGGGTGTTGGGTGGCTGCACCTTC.